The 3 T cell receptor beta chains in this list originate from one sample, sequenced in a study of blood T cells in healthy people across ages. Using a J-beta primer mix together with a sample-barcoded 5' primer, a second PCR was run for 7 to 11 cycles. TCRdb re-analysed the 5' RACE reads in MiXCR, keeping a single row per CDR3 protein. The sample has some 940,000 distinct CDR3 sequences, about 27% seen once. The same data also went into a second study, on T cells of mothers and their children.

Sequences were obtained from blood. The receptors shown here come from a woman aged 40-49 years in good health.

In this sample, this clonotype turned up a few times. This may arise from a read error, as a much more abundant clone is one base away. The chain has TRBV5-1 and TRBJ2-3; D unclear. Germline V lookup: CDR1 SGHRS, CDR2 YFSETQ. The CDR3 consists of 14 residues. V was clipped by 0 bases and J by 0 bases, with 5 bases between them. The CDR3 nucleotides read TGCGCCAGCAGCTTGGCGGACAGCACAGATACGCAGTATTTT. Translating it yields CASSLADSTDTQYF.

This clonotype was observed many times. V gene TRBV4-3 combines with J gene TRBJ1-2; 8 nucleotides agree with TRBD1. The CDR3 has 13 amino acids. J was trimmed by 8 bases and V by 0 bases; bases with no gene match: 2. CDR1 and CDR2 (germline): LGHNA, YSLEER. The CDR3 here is CASSQDRGRGYTF. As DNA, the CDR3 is TGCGCCAGCAGCCAAGACAGGGGGCGAGGCTACACCTTC.

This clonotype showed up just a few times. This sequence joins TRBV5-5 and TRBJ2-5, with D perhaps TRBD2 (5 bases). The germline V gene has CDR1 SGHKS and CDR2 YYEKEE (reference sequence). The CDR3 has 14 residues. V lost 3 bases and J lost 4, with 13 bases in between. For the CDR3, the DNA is TGTGCCAGCAGCTATAGCGAGGCCGGAGAGACCCAGTACTTC. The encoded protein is CASSYSEAGETQYF.